This is a list of T cell receptor beta chains from one sample in a study of blood T cell repertoires in COVID-19. The repertoire was sequenced with immunoSEQ multiplex PCR; TCRdb's copy has only in-frame clones and lacks some. The table has over 45,000 clones, 82% seen once. Sequenced material: peripheral blood. These receptors came from a woman older than 75 with acute or convalescent COVID-19. Each CDR3 is given with its conserved first and last residue. D genes are given only for firm matches. The size of a clone is reported for some rows only, either as once, few or many, or as a class for expanded clones.

size: few; J: TRBJ2-1; V: TRBV19; D: TRBD2; CDR3: CASSRLAGAFDEQFF; DNA: TGTGCCAGTAGTAGACTAGCGGGAGCTTTTGATGAGCAGTTCTTC
size: -; J: TRBJ2-3; V: TRBV7-2; D: -; CDR3: CASSYGGGLLATQYF; DNA: TGTGCCAGCAGCTATGGGGGAGGCCTTCTGGCCACGCAGTATTTT
size: -; J: TRBJ1-6; V: TRBV18; D: -; CDR3: CASSPLLQGSNSPLHF; DNA: TGTGCCAGCTCACCACTCTTGCAGGGCTCTAATTCACCCCTCCACTTT
size: -; J: TRBJ1-3; V: TRBV12-3/TRBV12-4; D: -; CDR3: CASTGDPGNTIYF; DNA: TGTGCCAGCACAGGGGACCCTGGAAACACCATATATTTT
size: -; J: TRBJ2-1; V: TRBV5-1; D: -; CDR3: CASSSGPGDTLLVF; DNA: TGCGCCAGCAGCTCGGGCCCTGGGGACACTCTTTTAGTCTTC
size: -; J: TRBJ2-5; V: TRBV7-3; D: TRBD1; CDR3: CASSPGQGLSPNQETQYF; DNA: TGTGCCAGCAGCCCAGGACAGGGACTTTCCCCTAACCAAGAGACCCAGTACTTC
size: -; J: TRBJ2-5; V: TRBV11-2; D: -; CDR3: CASEQGRSGGTQYF; DNA: TGTGCCAGCGAACAGGGACGGAGTGGCGGGACCCAGTACTTC
size: -; J: TRBJ1-3; V: TRBV6-1; D: -; CDR3: CASSEASRAGNTIYF; DNA: TGTGCCAGCAGTGAAGCCTCCAGGGCTGGAAACACCATATATTTT
size: -; J: TRBJ2-1; V: TRBV5-1; D: -; CDR3: CASSLPNAGDNEQFF; DNA: TGCGCCAGCAGCTTACCGAACGCCGGAGACAATGAGCAGTTCTTC
size: -; J: TRBJ2-7; V: TRBV24-1; D: -; CDR3: CATSVAGTGEQYF; DNA: TGTGCCACCAGTGTCGCAGGCACAGGCGAGCAGTACTTC
size: -; J: TRBJ1-3; V: TRBV6-5; D: -; CDR3: CASIIGNTIYF; DNA: TGTGCCAGCATTATTGGCAACACCATATATTTT
size: -; J: TRBJ2-3; V: TRBV2; D: -; CDR3: CASSERLDTDTQYF; DNA: TGTGCCAGCAGTGAAAGACTAGACACAGATACGCAGTATTTT
size: -; J: TRBJ1-3; V: TRBV10-2; D: -; CDR3: CASSDFSPSGNTIYF; DNA: TGCGCCAGCAGTGACTTTTCCCCCTCTGGAAACACCATATATTTT
size: many; J: TRBJ2-1; V: TRBV7-9; D: TRBD2; CDR3: CASSFWGLAGEGEQFF; DNA: TGTGCCAGCAGCTTCTGGGGACTAGCGGGGGAGGGTGAGCAGTTCTTC
size: -; J: TRBJ2-7; V: TRBV7-6; D: -; CDR3: CASSFLPGTRRTYEQYF; DNA: TGTGCCAGCAGCTTCCTCCCCGGGACACGGAGAACCTACGAGCAGTACTTC
size: -; J: TRBJ2-5; V: TRBV7-9; D: TRBD1; CDR3: CASSFTGVQETQYF; DNA: TGTGCCAGCAGCTTTACAGGGGTTCAAGAGACCCAGTACTTC
size: -; J: TRBJ1-2; V: TRBV11-2; D: TRBD1; CDR3: CASRLDRFAGYTF; DNA: TGTGCCAGCAGGCTGGACAGGTTCGCCGGCTACACCTTC
size: -; J: TRBJ2-2; V: TRBV2; D: TRBD2; CDR3: CASSGLAGAGELFF; DNA: TGTGCCAGCAGTGGACTAGCGGGAGCCGGGGAGCTGTTTTTT
size: -; J: TRBJ2-7; V: TRBV29-1; D: TRBD2; CDR3: CSVEGGLAGGSYEQYF; DNA: TGCAGCGTTGAAGGCGGACTAGCGGGAGGGTCCTACGAGCAGTACTTC
size: -; J: TRBJ1-5; V: TRBV19; D: TRBD1; CDR3: CASKDRLSQPQHF; DNA: TGTGCCAGTAAGGACAGGCTCAGCCAGCCCCAGCATTTT